The 27 T cell receptor beta chains listed next were all sequenced from one sample in a study of technical replicates of blood from a few donors (dated by TCRdb to the late 2010s). The library was made by the immunoSEQ multiplex PCR assay. In its TCRdb copy, this immuneACCESS table keeps in-frame sequences only and misses some clones. Where compared with another copy, unresolved V genes explain less than half of these, and the others have no known cause. The sample has tens of thousands of clones on record, 80% to 95% of them singletons. The ten top clones hold over 0.2% of the sample. Sequencing used T cells isolated from PBMCs. The receptors originated from a human donor in good health.

V usage is TRBV2 and J usage is TRBJ2-1; 7 bases line up with TRBD1. Germline V gives CDR1 SNHLY, CDR2 FYNNEI. This CDR3 is built from 15 residues. Trimming at V came to 7 bases and at J to 6 bases, leaving 12 bases not matched to a gene. In nucleotides, the CDR3 is TGTGCCAGCACCCTAGACAGGGTCCCCTCCAATGAGCAGTTCTTC. Its translation is CASTLDRVPSNEQFF. Looking up the rest from reference TRBV2 and TRBJ2-1 gives the full variable domain: EPEVTQTPSHQVTQMGQEVILRCVPISNHLYFYWYRQILGQKVEFLVSFYNNEISEKSEIFDDQFSVERPDGSNFTLKIRSTKLEDSAMYFCASTLDRVPSNEQFFGPGTRLTVL.

The gene calls are TRBV6-6 and TRBJ2-7; tentatively, D is TRBD1 (5 bases). Germline CDR1 and CDR2: MNHNY and SVGAGI (reference sequence). The CDR3 has 16 residues. V was clipped by 2 bases and J by 2 bases, with 16 bases between them. DNA for the CDR3: TGTGCCAGCAGTTACATTCTGGACATACACGCCTACGAGCAGTACTTC. Its translation: CASSYILDIHAYEQYF.

The chain employs TRBV28 and TRBJ2-1; D may be TRBD2 (5 bases). CDR3 length equals 16 residues. The V gene lost 5 bases and the J gene lost 2 bases, with 16 bases spanning the gap. The germline gives CDR1 MDHEN, CDR2 SYDVKM. CDR3 loop: CASSPTSSPPYNEQFF. The CDR3 nucleotides read TGTGCCAGCAGTCCCACGTCTAGCCCTCCCTACAATGAGCAGTTCTTC.

The chain links TRBV19 to TRBJ1-4; D is unclear. Trimming removed 4 bases from V and 5 bases from J, with 11 bases in between. Germline V gives CDR1 LNHDA, CDR2 SQIVND (reference sequence). The CDR3 has 14 amino acids. The CDR3 spells CASSNGGLNEKLFF. CDR3 in DNA: TGTGCCAGTAGTAATGGAGGACTAAATGAAAAACTGTTTTTT.

There are a few counts of this clone. The chain employs TRBV6-4 and TRBJ1-1; D gene unclear. The CDR3 totals 16 residues. Germline loops: CDR1 MRHNA, CDR2 SNTAGT. Trimming pared 2 bases from V and 6 bases from J, leaving 19 bases between. CDR3: CASSDQRAEFIAEAFF. The DNA of the CDR3 is TGTGCCAGCAGTGACCAACGAGCGGAATTTATCGCTGAAGCTTTCTTT.

This clone has a single count. The CDR3 nucleotides are TGTGCCAGCAGTCTAGGGGTCCACCCCGAAAGAGGCTACACCTTC. It yields the protein CASSLGVHPERGYTF. The chain has TRBV28 and TRBJ1-2; D may be TRBD1 (5 bases). The germline V gene encodes CDR1 MDHEN and CDR2 SYDVKM. The ends were cut back, 5 bases at V and 8 bases at J, with 21 bases in the middle. CDR3 length: 15 amino acids.

The chain links TRBV5-1 to TRBJ2-1, with 11 bases that match TRBD1. Germline trimming cut 5 bases from V and 8 bases from J; bases unmatched to any gene: 6. There are 14 residues in the CDR3. The germline V gene has CDR1 SGHRS and CDR2 YFSETQ. CDR3 sequence reads: CASRGQGVVDEQFF. The CDR3 bases are TGCGCCAGCAGGGGACAGGGGGTTGTCGATGAGCAGTTCTTC. Full variable domain (outside the CDR3, taken from reference TRBV5-1 and TRBJ2-1): KAGVTQTPRYLIKTRGQQVTLSCSPISGHRSVSWYQQTPGQGLQFLFEYFSETQRNKGNFPGRFSGRQFSNSRSEMNVSTLELGDSALYLCASRGQGVVDEQFFGPGTRLTVL.

The chain employs TRBV19 and TRBJ1-1; D call uncertain. Trimming removed 0 bases from V and 5 bases from J, with 19 bases in between. This CDR3 has 17 amino acids. From germline, CDR1 is LNHDA and CDR2 SQIVND (reference sequence). The CDR3 reads CASSIDLKTGKRTEAFF. The DNA for the CDR3 is TGTGCCAGTAGTATAGATCTCAAAACCGGGAAAAGGACTGAAGCTTTCTTT.

The chain joins TRBV19 to TRBJ2-3; 7 nucleotides align to TRBD1. The germline CDR1 and CDR2 sequences are LNHDA and SQIVND (reference sequence). This CDR3 has 15 amino acids. V lost 6 bases and J lost 2; bases outside the gene matches: 8. The CDR3 loop is CASSPTGSNTDTQYF. For the CDR3, the DNA is TGTGCCAGTAGCCCGACAGGGTCGAACACAGATACGCAGTATTTT.

The V call is TRBV9, the J call TRBJ1-1, with 9 bases lining up with TRBD1. Trimming took 4 bases from V and 5 from J; bases not matched to a gene: 9. This CDR3 has 15 residues. CDR1 and CDR2 (germline): SGDLS, YYNGEE. The CDR3 protein is CASSLTGQGGTEAFF. The CDR3 nucleotides read TGTGCCAGCAGCCTAACGGGACAGGGAGGGACTGAAGCTTTCTTT.

The chain is built from TRBV6-5 and TRBJ2-1; D is perhaps TRBD1 (6 bases). Germline V gene lookup returns CDR1 MNHEY and CDR2 SVGAGI. V lost 6 bases and J 4 bases, leaving 13 bases between the germline ends. This CDR3 has 14 amino acids. CDR3 sequence reads: CASSRRGQYNEQFF. CDR3 nucleotide sequence: TGTGCCAGCAGCCGCAGGGGCCAGTACAATGAGCAGTTCTTC.

The CDR3 sequence: CASGFPGQSYEQYF. CDR3 nucleotides: TGCGCCAGCGGGTTTCCGGGACAGAGCTACGAGCAGTACTTC. The chain links TRBV5-1 to TRBJ2-7, with 7 nucleotides matching TRBD1. The V gene's germline CDR1 is SGHRS and CDR2 YFSETQ. This CDR3 has 14 amino acids. V shed 7 bases and J 3 bases; nucleotides not matched to a gene: 10. The full variable domain, its missing parts supplied by reference TRBV5-1 and TRBJ2-7, is KAGVTQTPRYLIKTRGQQVTLSCSPISGHRSVSWYQQTPGQGLQFLFEYFSETQRNKGNFPGRFSGRQFSNSRSEMNVSTLELGDSALYLCASGFPGQSYEQYFGPGTRLTVT.

This chain uses TRBV19 with TRBJ1-1, with 7 bases fitting TRBD1. The V and J ends lost 7 bases and 0 bases, in that order; junction bases with no gene match: 8. Germline CDR1 reads LNHDA; CDR2 reads SQIVND (reference sequence). The CDR3 extends over 15 amino acids. This CDR3 is CASKADRVLNTEAFF. The CDR3 bases are TGTGCCAGTAAGGCTGACAGGGTTCTGAACACTGAAGCTTTCTTT.

The chain employs TRBV10-3 and TRBJ2-1; 8 bases map to TRBD2. Unmatched junction bases numbered 0, after V lost 0 bases and J lost 2 bases. The V gene's germline CDR1 is ENHRY and CDR2 SYGVKD. The CDR3 is 15 residues long. This CDR3 is CAISESSGAYNEQFF. Written as DNA, the CDR3 is TGTGCCATCAGTGAGTCTAGCGGGGCCTACAATGAGCAGTTCTTC.

The chain couples TRBV5-4 to TRBJ2-7, with 10 bases lining up with TRBD2. In germline, CDR1 is SGHNT, CDR2 YYREEE (reference sequence). The CDR3 extends over 14 amino acids. The J segment lost 7 bases and the V segment lost 0 bases, leaving 4 bases of the junction unmatched. CDR3 nucleotides: TGTGCCAGCAGCTTGGGTCTAGCGGGGGTTGAGCAGTACTTC. The encoded protein is CASSLGLAGVEQYF.

The rearrangement links TRBV7-6 to TRBJ2-5, with 9 bases lining up with TRBD1. The V gene end was trimmed by 5 bases and the J gene end by 5 bases; junction bases not matched to a gene: 9. Germline V gene data show CDR1 as SGHVS and CDR2 as FNYEAQ. The CDR3 loop spans 15 amino acids. The CDR3 loop reads CASSRSQGARETQYF. CDR3 in DNA: TGTGCCAGCAGCCGCTCACAGGGGGCGCGGGAGACCCAGTACTTC.

The CDR3: CASSYPSGELFF. The CDR3 region has the DNA TGTGCCAGCAGTTACCCTTCTGGGGAGCTGTTTTTT. V usage is TRBV6-5 and J usage is TRBJ2-2; D is undetermined. Germline CDR1 MNHEY, CDR2 SVGAGI. The V gene lost 2 bases and the J gene lost 8 bases, with 6 bases spanning the gap. The CDR3 is 12 amino acids.

The chain carries TRBV9 and TRBJ2-5; 12 nucleotides align to TRBD1. Trimming removed 4 bases from V and 4 bases from J; junction bases left unmatched: 5. Per germline, CDR1 SGDLS and CDR2 YYNGEE. The CDR3 extends over 15 amino acids. Here the CDR3 DNA reads TGTGCCAGCAGCCCCGGGACAGGGGGCGGAGAGACCCAGTACTTC. It encodes CASSPGTGGGETQYF.

V is TRBV10-3 and J is TRBJ2-4, with D possibly TRBD2 on 5 matching bases. Per the germline V gene, CDR1 is ENHRY and CDR2 is SYGVKD. Between the trimmed V and J ends, which lost 0 bases and 9 bases, there was a span of 15 bases. This CDR3 spans 15 amino acids. The CDR3 bases are TGTGCCATCAGTGAGTCAATGGGGAGTGGAGGCATTCAGTACTTC. It specifies CAISESMGSGGIQYF.

This chain links TRBV5-4 with TRBJ2-7; perhaps TRBD2 as D (6 bases). The CDR3 consists of 16 residues. The V end was cut by 1 base, the J end by 3 bases, with 17 bases between. The germline gives CDR1 SGHNT, CDR2 YYREEE (reference sequence). CDR3 loop: CASSLYLARSHYEQYF. For the CDR3, the DNA is TGTGCCAGCAGCTTGTACCTAGCGCGGTCCCACTACGAGCAGTACTTC.

The V and J genes are TRBV9 and TRBJ2-7, with D maybe TRBD2 (6 bases). Trimming took off 5 bases at V and 8 bases at J, with 26 bases between the two ends. The CDR3 length is 16 residues. Per the germline V gene, CDR1 is SGDLS and CDR2 is YYNGEE. The chain's CDR3 is CASSGGMNSGRLKQYF. CDR3 DNA: TGTGCCAGCAGTGGGGGGATGAACAGTGGGCGGTTGAAGCAGTACTTC.

The gene calls are TRBV30 and TRBJ2-7; 7 nucleotides align to TRBD1. This CDR3 spans 14 amino acids. CDR1 is GTSNPN and CDR2 is SVGIG in the germline V gene (reference sequence). The trim removed 3 bases at V and 4 bases at J, leaving 9 bases unmatched. CDR3 loop: CAWREPGQIYEQYF. The DNA for the CDR3 is TGTGCCTGGAGGGAACCGGGACAGATATACGAGCAGTACTTC. Variable domain in full (rest from reference TRBV30 and TRBJ2-7): SQTIHQWPATLVQPVGSPLSLECTVEGTSNPNLYWYRQAAGRGLQLLFYSVGIGQISSEVPQNLSASRPQDRQFILSSKKLLLSDSGFYLCAWREPGQIYEQYFGPGTRLTVT.

The genes are TRBV7-9 and TRBJ1-2; D may be TRBD1 (5 bases). The CDR3 runs to 15 residues. In germline, CDR1 is SEHNR, CDR2 FQNEAQ (reference sequence). The V gene lost 6 bases and the J gene lost 4 bases, with 18 bases spanning the gap. In DNA form, the CDR3 reads TGTGCCAGCAGTCCAGAGGCGGGGCTAGTCTATGGCTACACCTTC. It yields the protein CASSPEAGLVYGYTF.

This CDR3 reads CASSYAQGGEAFF. The DNA of the CDR3 is TGTGCCAGCAGTTACGCCCAGGGGGGTGAAGCTTTCTTT. The chain has TRBV6-6 and TRBJ1-1; 7 nucleotides align to TRBD1. The CDR3 runs 13 residues. Germline CDR1 MNHNY, CDR2 SVGAGI (reference sequence). V lost 2 bases, J lost 7 bases, and 4 bases stayed unmatched.

V gene TRBV6-1 combines with J gene TRBJ2-3; no clear D. Germline-derived CDR1 and CDR2 are MNHNS and SASEGT. This CDR3 has 14 residues. V was shortened by 6 bases and J by 1 base, with 11 bases between the two germline ends. The CDR3 DNA sequence: TGTGCCAGCAGGCAGGATCTACGCACAGATACGCAGTATTTT. Translated: CASRQDLRTDTQYF.

The chain links TRBV2 to TRBJ2-7, with 8 nucleotides matching TRBD2. Germline CDR1 reads SNHLY; CDR2 reads FYNNEI. V was clipped by 2 bases and J by 7 bases; unmatched bases: 10. CDR3 length: 15 amino acids. The CDR3: CASSERAGGRWEQYF. In nucleotides, the CDR3 is TGTGCCAGCAGTGAAAGGGCGGGGGGCCGATGGGAGCAGTACTTC. The full variable domain, completed using reference TRBV2 and TRBJ2-7, is EPEVTQTPSHQVTQMGQEVILRCVPISNHLYFYWYRQILGQKVEFLVSFYNNEISEKSEIFDDQFSVERPDGSNFTLKIRSTKLEDSAMYFCASSERAGGRWEQYFGPGTRLTVT.

The V call is TRBV9, the J call TRBJ2-2; TRBD2 matches 8 bases. The V segment lost 1 base and the J segment 2 bases; nucleotides outside the gene matches: 10. The CDR3 contains 18 residues. Germline assignment: CDR1 SGDLS and CDR2 YYNGEE. The DNA for the CDR3 is TGTGCCAGCAGCGTACGGGAGGGCTATCCAGCTAACACCGGGGAGCTGTTTTTT. Its translation: CASSVREGYPANTGELFF.